What follows are 25 T cell receptor beta chains derived from one specimen sequenced in a study of T cell repertoires in cytomegalovirus infection. MiXCR, run by TCRdb on the reads, gives a single entry per CDR3 protein. The top ten hold about half of the sample, which has roughly 230,000 distinct CDR3 sequences, approximately 15% seen once. The source material was CD8+ T cells from PBMCs. The origin of the receptors is a human donor in good health (CMV status not recorded). Some clones in this sample may be carry-over from other donors' samples.

In its sample, this clonotype was seen a few times. The chain combines TRBV28 with TRBJ2-4; D ambiguous. The germline V gene has CDR1 MDHEN and CDR2 SYDVKM. CDR3 length equals 14 residues. V was clipped by 3 bases and J by 1 base, with 7 bases between them. The DNA of the CDR3 is TGTGCCAGCAGTTTGACTTTGGCCAAAAACATTCAGTACTTC. Protein product: CASSLTLAKNIQYF.

This clonotype has more than one count but fewer than ten. The chain recombines TRBV4-1 with TRBJ1-5; no reliable D call. This CDR3 comprises 13 residues. Per the germline V gene, CDR1 is MGHRA and CDR2 is YSYEKL. The germline V and J ends were trimmed by 3 bases and 6 bases, with 9 bases remaining between them. The CDR3, as DNA: TGCGCCAGCAGCCAGCCCGACGGTCAGCCCCAGCATTTT. Translated, it gives CASSQPDGQPQHF.

This clonotype has just a few counts. J is TRBJ2-2 and V is TRBV29-1; D is uncertain. Trimming took 0 bases from V and 4 from J, leaving 3 bases between them. CDR3 length: 12 amino acids. Looked up from germline, CDR1 is SQVTM and CDR2 is ANQGSEA. DNA for the CDR3: TGCAGCGTTGAAGAACCCACCGGGGAGCTGTTTTTT. This codes for CSVEEPTGELFF.

This chain links TRBV5-1 with TRBJ2-5, with 12 positions matching TRBD2. Germline V lookup: CDR1 SGHRS, CDR2 YFSETQ. This CDR3 region has 15 residues. The junction had 1 base not matched to a gene; V was cut back by 2 bases and J by 2 bases. CDR3 sequence reads: CASSFGLAGQETQYF. The CDR3 DNA is TGCGCCAGCAGCTTTGGACTAGCGGGGCAAGAGACCCAGTACTTC.

This clonotype was seen a few times. The chain employs TRBV6-2 or TRBV6-3 and TRBJ2-7; a weak D match, TRBD1 (5 bases). V gave up 7 bases and J gave up 2 bases, with 15 bases separating them. The CDR3 length is 14 residues. The germline CDR1 and CDR2 sequences are MNHEY and SVGEGT. The CDR3 here is CASTPPDSTYEQYF. The CDR3 nucleotides are TGTGCCAGCACCCCTCCCGACAGCACCTACGAGCAGTACTTC.

V and J are TRBV5-1 and TRBJ1-1; possible D gene TRBD1, 5 bases. Trimming removed 0 bases at V and 1 base at J, with 19 bases between. This CDR3 has 18 amino acids. Germline CDR1 reads SGHRS; CDR2 reads YFSETQ. For the CDR3, the DNA is TGCGCCAGCAGCTTGGAGCAGGGCATTGGTCCCCAGAACACTGAAGCTTTCTTT. Residues: CASSLEQGIGPQNTEAFF.

This clonotype was counted ten times or more. This rearrangement joins TRBV7-2 to TRBJ1-1; D gene ambiguous. This CDR3 comprises 14 residues. The V gene lost 2 bases and the J gene lost 4 bases, with 11 bases spanning the gap. Germline CDR1 and CDR2: SGHTA and FQGNSA. The CDR3 protein is CASSLLSGSTEAFF. The CDR3 bases are TGTGCCAGCAGCTTACTATCGGGGAGCACTGAAGCTTTCTTT.

This chain links TRBV12-3 or TRBV12-4 with TRBJ2-1; 9 positions match TRBD2. The trim removed 4 bases at V and 5 bases at J, leaving 9 bases unmatched. CDR3 length equals 16 residues. Here the CDR3 reads CASSSDLAGINNEQFF. The CDR3 region has the DNA TGTGCCAGCAGTTCCGACCTAGCGGGGATTAACAATGAGCAGTTCTTC.

The chain uses TRBV20-1 and TRBJ1-1; TRBD1 matches at 9 bases. The CDR3 runs 16 residues. V was pared by 0 bases and J by 4 bases, with 9 bases of the junction left unmatched. Germline lookup yields CDR1 DFQATT and CDR2 SNEGSKA (reference sequence). CDR3 amino acids: CSARDRGGTGSTEAFF. CDR3 DNA sequence: TGCAGTGCTAGAGATCGTGGGGGGACAGGGAGCACTGAAGCTTTCTTT.

This clonotype has only a few counts. CDR3 DNA: TGCAGTGCTAGAGATGACTCAGGAGGACCTAGCACAGATACGCAGTATTTT. As protein: CSARDDSGGPSTDTQYF. The gene calls are TRBV20-1 and TRBJ2-3, with D perhaps matching TRBD2 (5 bases). Germline values: CDR1 DFQATT, CDR2 SNEGSKA (reference sequence). The ends were cut back, 0 bases at V and 0 bases at J, with 16 bases in the middle. The CDR3 runs 17 residues.

There are a few counts of this clonotype. The V gene is TRBV5-4, the J gene TRBJ1-5; D is possibly TRBD1 (6 bases). The CDR3 runs to 14 residues. Between the trimmed V and J ends, which lost 1 base and 5 bases, there was a span of 10 bases. Germline CDR1 is SGHNT and CDR2 is YYREEE (reference sequence). The CDR3 loop reads CASSLWGPDQPQHF. CDR3 coding DNA: TGTGCCAGCAGCTTGTGGGGGCCAGATCAGCCCCAGCATTTT.

This clonotype was observed a few times. The chain links TRBV19 to TRBJ1-5, with 7 bases identical to TRBD1. Germline lookup yields CDR1 LNHDA and CDR2 SQIVND (reference sequence). V lost 4 bases to trimming and J lost 5 bases; unmatched junction nucleotides: 8. This CDR3 spans 15 amino acids. The CDR3 region has the DNA TGTGCCAGTAGTACCCCCGGGACAGAATATCAGCCCCAGCATTTT. Translating it yields CASSTPGTEYQPQHF. Filled out from reference TRBV19 and TRBJ1-5, the complete variable domain reads DGGITQSPKYLFRKEGQNVTLSCEQNLNHDAMYWYRQDPGQGLRLIYYSQIVNDFQKGDIAEGYSVSREKKESFPLTVTSAQKNPTAFYLCASSTPGTEYQPQHFGDGTRLSIL.

This clonotype has a handful of counts. The chain links TRBV6-4 to TRBJ2-7; 11 bases line up with TRBD2. Germline V gene lookup returns CDR1 MRHNA and CDR2 SNTAGT. The CDR3 has 15 amino acids. J gave up 6 bases and V 7 bases, and 11 bases lay outside the gene matches. The CDR3 sequence is CASMALAGGIPEQYF. Written as DNA, the CDR3 is TGTGCCAGCATGGCGCTAGCGGGGGGCATACCCGAGCAGTACTTC.

In the case of this clonotype: Possible read error: a much larger clone is one base away. The J gene is TRBJ2-3, the V gene TRBV2, with 9 bases matching TRBD2. CDR3 length: 15 amino acids. The germline V gene has CDR1 SNHLY and CDR2 FYNNEI. The CDR3 DNA sequence: TGTGCCAGCAGTGCTAGCGGGGCTAGCACAGATACGCTGTATTTT. Translation: CASSASGASTDTLYF. The full variable domain, with the rest looked up from reference TRBV2 and TRBJ2-3, is EPEVTQTPSHQVTQMGQEVILRCVPISNHLYFYWYRQILGQKVEFLVSFYNNEISEKSEIFDDQFSVERPDGSNFTLKIRSTKLEDSAMYFCASSASGASTDTLYFGPGTRLTVL.

This clonotype showed up just a few times. The V gene is TRBV7-9, the J gene TRBJ1-1, with a possible D match to TRBD1 (5 bases). CDR1 and CDR2 from the germline V gene are SEHNR and FQNEAQ (reference sequence). With 1 base removed from V and 0 bases from J, the gap between germline ends came to 12 bases. This CDR3 spans 16 amino acids. CDR3 region: CASSLGRVVLNTEAFF. In DNA form, the CDR3 reads TGTGCCAGCAGCTTAGGCAGGGTCGTTTTGAACACTGAAGCTTTCTTT.

The chain employs TRBV20-1 and TRBJ1-3; D unresolved. CDR1 and CDR2 from the germline V gene are DFQATT and SNEGSKA (reference sequence). V gave up 3 bases and J gave up 0 bases, with 12 bases separating them. The CDR3 contains 15 residues. The CDR3 loop is CSARGTRFSGNTIYF. In DNA, the CDR3 is TGCAGTGCTAGGGGAACAAGGTTCTCTGGAAACACCATATATTTT.

About this clonotype itself: A much bigger clone sits one base away, suggesting this may be a read error. The CDR3 does not close with the conserved phenylalanine or tryptophan, likely indicating a read error. The rearrangement uses TRBV6-2 or TRBV6-3 and TRBJ1-1; no reliable D call. V lost 6 bases, J lost 7 bases, and 9 bases lay in between. Germline loops: CDR1 MNHEY, CDR2 SVGEGT. The CDR3 sequence is 11 residues long. The CDR3 nucleotides are TGTGCCAGCAGGGTGAGGAATGAAGCTTTCTTA. Its protein product is CASRVRNEAFL.

In this sample, this clonotype turned up many times. The chain couples TRBV7-2 to TRBJ2-3, with TRBD1 matching over 7 bases. This CDR3 contains 17 residues. Per germline, CDR1 SGHTA and CDR2 FQGNSA. V lost 1 base, J lost 1 base, and 8 bases stayed unmatched. CDR3 residues: CASSLGTGQRGTDTQYF. The CDR3, as DNA: TGTGCCAGCAGCTTAGGGACAGGACAGAGAGGCACAGATACGCAGTATTTT.

This clonotype appeared once. V gene TRBV7-3 combines with J gene TRBJ2-1, with 8 bases lining up with TRBD2. Germline V gene lookup returns CDR1 SGHTA and CDR2 FQGTGA. V gave up 5 bases and J gave up 7 bases; unmatched junction bases: 10. The CDR3 loop spans 15 amino acids. CDR3 nucleotides: TGTGCCAGCAGCCGATCCGGGACTAGTCGGAATGAGCAGTTCTTC. Its protein is CASSRSGTSRNEQFF. The full variable domain, completed using reference TRBV7-3 and TRBJ2-1, is GAGVSQTPSNKVTEKGKYVELRCDPISGHTALYWYRQSLGQGPEFLIYFQGTGAADDSGLPNDRFFAVRPEGSVSTLKIQRTERGDSAVYLCASSRSGTSRNEQFFGPGTRLTVL.

This clonotype came up many times. V gene TRBV2 combines with J gene TRBJ1-1; 10 nucleotides match TRBD1. The CDR3 spans 15 residues. CDR1 and CDR2 from the germline V gene are SNHLY and FYNNEI. J gave up 2 bases and V 2 bases, and 2 bases lay outside the gene matches. CDR3 DNA sequence: TGTGCCAGCAGTGAATGGGACAGGGGCAACACTGAAGCTTTCTTT. It is translated as CASSEWDRGNTEAFF.

This clonotype was found a few times. The chain uses TRBV28 and TRBJ1-2; TRBD1 matches 12 bases. Germline CDR1 MDHEN, CDR2 SYDVKM. Unmatched junction bases numbered 5, after V lost 11 bases and J lost 4 bases. The CDR3 is made up of 13 amino acids. CDR3 loop: CAARDRGLYGYTF. In nucleotides, the CDR3 is TGTGCCGCCCGGGACAGGGGGCTCTATGGCTACACCTTC.

Ten or more counts support this clonotype. DNA for the CDR3: TGTGCCAGCAGCTCCTCCGGTCTAGCGGAAAGCTCCTACAATGAGCAGTTCTTC. As protein: CASSSSGLAESSYNEQFF. The chain combines TRBV11-3 with TRBJ2-1; TRBD2 agrees at 7 bases. V lost 4 bases and J lost 0; bases outside the gene matches: 12. Germline V gene data show CDR1 as SGHNT and CDR2 as YENEEA. The CDR3 extends over 18 amino acids.

This sequence joins TRBV3-1 and TRBJ2-1; 8 bases fit TRBD2. The germline gives CDR1 LGHDT, CDR2 YNNKEL (reference sequence). The CDR3 is made up of 14 amino acids. V lost 9 bases, J lost 8 bases, and 12 bases stayed unmatched. The CDR3 nucleotides read TGTGCCAGTTCGTTAGCGGGGACTATAGATGAGCAGTTCTTC. Protein sequence: CASSLAGTIDEQFF.

The J gene is TRBJ1-2, the V gene TRBV4-1; no clear D gene. V lost 0 bases to trimming and J lost 5 bases, with 13 bases between them. This CDR3 is 15 amino acids long. Germline V lookup: CDR1 MGHRA, CDR2 YSYEKL. CDR3 nucleotide sequence: TGCGCCAGCAGCCAAGATCCGGGGAATTTATATGGCTACACCTTC. This codes for CASSQDPGNLYGYTF.

V usage is TRBV20-1 and J usage is TRBJ2-7; 11 nucleotides match TRBD1. V was clipped by 1 base and J by 6 bases; unmatched bases: 5. The CDR3 covers 14 residues. The germline gives CDR1 DFQATT, CDR2 SNEGSKA (reference sequence). The CDR3 protein is CSARGRDRGSEQYF. In DNA form, the CDR3 reads TGCAGTGCTAGAGGGCGGGACAGGGGGAGCGAGCAGTACTTC.